A single sample is the source of the 13 T cell receptor beta chains below, sequenced in a study of patients and donors after allogeneic stem cell transplantation. TCRdb re-derived calls from the RT-PCR reads in MiXCR, one entry per CDR3 protein. Among a few hundred thousand distinct CDR3 sequences, roughly 38% were seen once, and the ten largest hold 11%. The sequenced material came from blood, either unsorted or a sorted T cell fraction (not recorded which). These receptors all stem from a human donor who was either an allogeneic HSCT recipient or a stem cell or donor lymphocyte infusion donor (not recorded which). It is not recorded whose cells these are; they may come from a transplant donor.

This clonotype appeared a few times. The chain carries TRBV25-1 and TRBJ2-3, with TRBD1 as a possible D gene (5 bases). This CDR3 spans 15 amino acids. The V and J ends lost 4 bases and 5 bases respectively, with 16 bases between them. In germline, CDR1 is MGHDK, CDR2 SYGVNS. CDR3 sequence (DNA): TGTGCCAGCAGTGCCGACCTGGGGCGAGGAGATACGCAGTATTTT. This codes for CASSADLGRGDTQYF.

This clonotype was seen only a few times. The chain is built from TRBV10-3 and TRBJ2-7, with TRBD2 as a possible D gene (5 bases). The CDR3 runs to 13 residues. In germline, CDR1 is ENHRY, CDR2 SYGVKD. Trimming stripped 2 bases from V and 7 bases from J, with 12 bases between. The CDR3 loop is CAISEIGVGEQYF. Written as DNA, the CDR3 is TGTGCCATCAGTGAGATCGGGGTTGGTGAGCAGTACTTC.

The table lists this clonotype with a few counts. The rearrangement uses TRBV7-2 and TRBJ2-6; D could derive from TRBD1 or TRBD2 (5 bases each). Germline lookup yields CDR1 SGHTA and CDR2 FQGNSA. The length of the CDR3 is 18 residues. V dropped 7 bases and J dropped 1 base, with 20 bases sitting between them. The CDR3 DNA reads as TGTGCCAGCACCATGACACCTCAGGGAGCTTCTGGGGCCAACGTCCTGACTTTC. This translates into CASTMTPQGASGANVLTF. Supplemented by reference TRBV7-2 and TRBJ2-6, the full variable domain reads GAGVSQSPSNKVTEKGKDVELRCDPISGHTALYWYRQSLGQGLEFLIYFQGNSAPDKSGLPSDRFSAERTGGSVSTLTIQRTQQEDSAVYLCASTMTPQGASGANVLTFGAGSRLTVL.

This clonotype has more than one count but fewer than ten. This chain connects TRBV27 to TRBJ2-7; D call uncertain. CDR1 is MNHEY and CDR2 is SMNVEV in the germline V gene (reference sequence). This CDR3 is 17 amino acids long. Trimming removed 2 bases from V and 2 bases from J, with 19 bases in between. CDR3 sequence reads: CASSLKPRASWPYEQYF. CDR3 nucleotide sequence: TGTGCCAGCAGTTTAAAGCCCCGAGCCTCGTGGCCCTACGAGCAGTACTTC.

The chain employs TRBV5-1 and TRBJ1-1; the D gene is possibly TRBD1 (5 bases). This CDR3 is built from 12 residues. Trimming took 0 bases from V and 7 from J, leaving 7 bases between them. CDR1 is SGHRS, CDR2 YFSETQ, per germline. The CDR3 reads CASSLGGNEAFF. The DNA of the CDR3 is TGCGCCAGCAGCTTGGGGGGGAATGAAGCTTTCTTT.

This clonotype showed up just a few times. V usage is TRBV6-1 and J usage is TRBJ2-3; 7 bases match TRBD2. This CDR3 contains 19 residues. Germline trimming cut 1 base from V and 4 bases from J; bases unmatched to any gene: 17. Per the germline V gene, CDR1 is MNHNS and CDR2 is SASEGT. The CDR3 spells CASSEVPGLAGLSPDTQYF. The CDR3 DNA is TGTGCCAGCAGTGAAGTCCCTGGGTTAGCGGGTTTATCACCAGATACGCAGTATTTT.

The table lists this clonotype with a few counts. The chain joins TRBV25-1 to TRBJ1-1; D unclear. V gave up 3 bases and J gave up 8 bases, with 13 bases separating them. Per the germline V gene, CDR1 is MGHDK and CDR2 is SYGVNS. This CDR3 region has 13 residues. CDR3 bases: TGTGCCAGCAGTGAGTCATGGACCGGAGAAGCTTTCTTT. Protein sequence: CASSESWTGEAFF.

The V call is TRBV5-1, the J call TRBJ1-2; TRBD1 might be the D (6 bases). Trimming took 3 bases from V and 6 from J, leaving 21 bases between them. CDR1 SGHRS and CDR2 YFSETQ come from the germline V gene. The CDR3 length is 16 residues. The DNA of the CDR3 is TGCGCCAGCAGCTACGGATATAGCAGGGGAAGGGATGGCTACACCTTC. Its translation: CASSYGYSRGRDGYTF. The full variable domain, its missing parts supplied by reference TRBV5-1 and TRBJ1-2, is KAGVTQTPRYLIKTRGQQVTLSCSPISGHRSVSWYQQTPGQGLQFLFEYFSETQRNKGNFPGRFSGRQFSNSRSEMNVSTLELGDSALYLCASSYGYSRGRDGYTFGSGTRLTVV.

The chain carries TRBV12-3 or TRBV12-4 and TRBJ1-5; D is unclear. This CDR3 comprises 14 residues. Trimming stripped 5 bases from V and 2 bases from J, with 10 bases between. In nucleotides, the CDR3 is TGTGCCAGCAGTGAACGGTACGGCAATCAGCCCCAGCATTTT. Translating gives CASSERYGNQPQHF.

The rearrangement joins TRBV5-1 to TRBJ2-2; no clear D gene. Trimming pared 4 bases from V and 4 bases from J, leaving 11 bases between. This CDR3 has 14 amino acids. In germline, CDR1 is SGHRS, CDR2 YFSETQ. This CDR3 reads CASSPRQATGELFF. The CDR3 DNA follows: TGCGCCAGCAGCCCACGACAAGCCACCGGGGAGCTGTTTTTT.

The chain couples TRBV6-5 to TRBJ1-1; a weak D match, TRBD1 (5 bases). Trimming stripped 5 bases from V and 1 base from J, with 14 bases between. This CDR3 spans 15 amino acids. Germline V CDR1 and CDR2: MNHEY, SVGAGI. CDR3 DNA: TGTGCCAGCAGTCCGTTAGAGGGGCGGAACACTGAAGCTTTCTTT. This sequence encodes CASSPLEGRNTEAFF.

The rearrangement links TRBV11-2 to TRBJ1-1; TRBD1 agrees at 7 bases. From germline, CDR1 is SGHAT and CDR2 FQNNGV. The CDR3 contains 13 residues. Trimming took 5 bases from V and 2 from J; bases not matched to a gene: 2. CDR3 DNA sequence: TGTGCCAGCAGCCGGGACAGCAACACTGAAGCTTTCTTT. Amino acids: CASSRDSNTEAFF.

The chain recombines TRBV27 with TRBJ1-4, with 10 bases fitting TRBD1. Trimming removed 6 bases from V and 5 bases from J; junction bases left unmatched: 6. CDR1 and CDR2 from the germline V gene are MNHEY and SMNVEV (reference sequence). The CDR3 has 15 amino acids. The CDR3 region has the DNA TGTGCCAGCAGCCGAAAGACAGGGGGCAATGAAAAACTGTTTTTT. Protein product: CASSRKTGGNEKLFF.